This T cell receptor beta chain came from a study of T-cell reconstitution after alpha-beta-depleted transplantation in children. Molecular barcoding with unique molecular identifiers was used for the TCRbeta library. MiXCR was run by TCRdb on the PCR reads, yielding one entry per CDR3 protein. The profile shows roughly 500,000 distinct CDR3 sequences, approximately 32% of them singletons. V lost 4 bases and J lost 6, with 10 bases in between. Looked up from germline, CDR1 is SGHTA and CDR2 is FQGNSA. This CDR3 is built from 13 residues. The genes are TRBV7-2 and TRBJ1-3; D gene ambiguous. The sequence came from a human donor who donated a stem cell graft to a child with aplastic anemia. The starting material was PBMCs from the stem cell graft donor, obtained from the stem cell graft. The CDR3 DNA reads TGTGCCAGCAGCTCGCCAAATCCAAACACCATATATTTT. It specifies CASSSPNPNTIYF.